The rows below give T cell receptor beta chains drawn from one sample of a study of response to subunit inactivated influenza vaccine. TCRdb processed the RT-PCR reads anew with MiXCR; each CDR3 protein has one entry. This table has about 190,000 distinct CDR3 sequences, about an eighth appearing once. Sample: CD8+ T cells sorted from PBMCs, taken approximately 5 days after vaccination. The origin of the receptors is a man aged 45-65 years who received an inactivated influenza vaccine. CDR3s include the opening cysteine and the closing phenylalanine or tryptophan. Fields, in order: J gene, clone size, D gene, V gene, CDR3 DNA, CDR3 protein. The D gene is left open where the match is weak. For some rows the clone size is stated as once, few or many, or as a class when expanded; others skip it.

j_call: TRBJ2-1; clone_size: few; d_call: TRBD2; v_call: TRBV7-8; cdr3_nt: TGTGCCAGCAGCTTAGCTCAACTAGCGGGAGAGTCTTACAATGAGCAGTTCTTC; cdr3_aa: CASSLAQLAGESYNEQFF
j_call: TRBJ1-2; clone_size: many; d_call: .; v_call: TRBV29-1; cdr3_nt: TGCAGCATCCAGACAGGCGATAACTATGGCTACACCTTC; cdr3_aa: CSIQTGDNYGYTF
j_call: TRBJ2-7; clone_size: few; d_call: TRBD1; v_call: TRBV6-2/TRBV6-3; cdr3_nt: TGTGCCAGCAACCAGGGGGCAGAAGAGCAGTACTTC; cdr3_aa: CASNQGAEEQYF
j_call: TRBJ2-7; clone_size: .; d_call: TRBD2; v_call: TRBV29-1; cdr3_nt: TGCAGCGTTAGCGGGGGGGCCGGCGAGCAGTACTTC; cdr3_aa: CSVSGGAGEQYF
j_call: TRBJ2-3; clone_size: .; d_call: .; v_call: TRBV12-3/TRBV12-4; cdr3_nt: TGTGCCAGCAGCCACCTAAGATCCACAGATACGCAGTATTTT; cdr3_aa: CASSHLRSTDTQYF
j_call: TRBJ2-3; clone_size: .; d_call: .; v_call: TRBV12-3/TRBV12-4; cdr3_nt: TGTGCCAGCAGTTTAGTTTGGACTAGCACAGATACGCAGTATTTT; cdr3_aa: CASSLVWTSTDTQYF
j_call: TRBJ2-1; clone_size: few; d_call: TRBD2; v_call: TRBV6-1; cdr3_nt: TGTGCCAGCAGCAAGGGACTAGCGGGAGTATCGACCGCCAATGAGCAGTTCTTC; cdr3_aa: CASSKGLAGVSTANEQFF
j_call: TRBJ1-5; clone_size: few; d_call: TRBD1; v_call: TRBV20-1; cdr3_nt: TGCAGTGCTAGAGATCTCATGGGACAGGGGAGCAATCAGCCCCAGCATTTT; cdr3_aa: CSARDLMGQGSNQPQHF
j_call: TRBJ2-7; clone_size: once; d_call: TRBD1; v_call: TRBV27; cdr3_nt: TGTGCCAGCAGTTTAATTATTGAGGGGGCCCCCTACGAGCAGTACTTC; cdr3_aa: CASSLIIEGAPYEQYF
j_call: TRBJ1-1; clone_size: .; d_call: .; v_call: TRBV7-9; cdr3_nt: TGTGCCAGCGGCGGGTCCATGAACACTGAAGCTTTCTTT; cdr3_aa: CASGGSMNTEAFF
j_call: TRBJ1-5; clone_size: .; d_call: .; v_call: TRBV12-3/TRBV12-4; cdr3_nt: TGTGCCAGCAGTTTTGGTGGGGGGGCGCCGGGGCAGCCCCAGCATTTT; cdr3_aa: CASSFGGGAPGQPQHF
j_call: TRBJ2-7; clone_size: .; d_call: .; v_call: TRBV5-1; cdr3_nt: TGCGCCAGCAGCTTGGCCGTATTTGGGCCCAAACCCCACGAGCTGTACTTC; cdr3_aa: CASSLAVFGPKPHELYF
j_call: TRBJ2-3; clone_size: few; d_call: TRBD2; v_call: TRBV2; cdr3_nt: TGTGCCAGCAGGAAGCGGGGGAGCACAGATACGCAGTATTTT; cdr3_aa: CASRKRGSTDTQYF
j_call: TRBJ2-3; clone_size: few; d_call: .; v_call: TRBV5-6; cdr3_nt: TGTGCCAGCAGCTTTGTAGCTGCCGAGGGAGATACGCAGTATTTT; cdr3_aa: CASSFVAAEGDTQYF